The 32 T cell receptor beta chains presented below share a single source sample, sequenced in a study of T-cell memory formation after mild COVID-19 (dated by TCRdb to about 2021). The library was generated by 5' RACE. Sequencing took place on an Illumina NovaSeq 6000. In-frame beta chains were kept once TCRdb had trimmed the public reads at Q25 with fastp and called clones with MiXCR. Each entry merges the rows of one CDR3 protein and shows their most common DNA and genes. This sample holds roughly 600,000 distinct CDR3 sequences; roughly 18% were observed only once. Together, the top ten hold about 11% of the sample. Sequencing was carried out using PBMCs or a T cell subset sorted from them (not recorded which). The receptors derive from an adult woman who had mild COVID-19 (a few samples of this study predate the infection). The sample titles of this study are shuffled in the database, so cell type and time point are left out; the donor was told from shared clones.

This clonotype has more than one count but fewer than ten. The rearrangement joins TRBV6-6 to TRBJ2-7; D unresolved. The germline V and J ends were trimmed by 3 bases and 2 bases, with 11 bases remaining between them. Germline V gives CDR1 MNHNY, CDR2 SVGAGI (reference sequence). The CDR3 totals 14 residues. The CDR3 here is CASSYSGDTYEQYF. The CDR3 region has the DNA TGTGCCAGCAGTTATTCTGGGGATACCTACGAGCAGTACTTC.

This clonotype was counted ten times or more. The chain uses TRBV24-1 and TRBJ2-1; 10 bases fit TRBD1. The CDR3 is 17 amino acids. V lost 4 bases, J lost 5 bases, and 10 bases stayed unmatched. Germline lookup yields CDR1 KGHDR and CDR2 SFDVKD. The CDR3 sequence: CATSDYPGTGVNNEQFF. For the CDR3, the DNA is TGTGCCACCAGTGACTACCCCGGGACAGGGGTAAACAATGAGCAGTTCTTC.

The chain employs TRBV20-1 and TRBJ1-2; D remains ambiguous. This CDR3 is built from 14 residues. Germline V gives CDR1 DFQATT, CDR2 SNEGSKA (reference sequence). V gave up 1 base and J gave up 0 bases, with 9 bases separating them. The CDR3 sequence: CSARGHSPNYGYTF. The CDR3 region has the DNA TGCAGTGCTAGAGGCCACAGTCCTAACTATGGCTACACCTTC.

In DNA, the CDR3 is TGTGCCAGTACCATGGACAGGGCGTCCTACAATGAGCAGTTCTTC. The encoded protein is CASTMDRASYNEQFF. The chain combines TRBV19 with TRBJ2-1, with TRBD1 matching 8 bases. The V segment lost 7 bases and the J segment 1 base; nucleotides outside the gene matches: 6. The V gene's germline CDR1 is LNHDA and CDR2 SQIVND (reference sequence). CDR3 size: 15 residues.

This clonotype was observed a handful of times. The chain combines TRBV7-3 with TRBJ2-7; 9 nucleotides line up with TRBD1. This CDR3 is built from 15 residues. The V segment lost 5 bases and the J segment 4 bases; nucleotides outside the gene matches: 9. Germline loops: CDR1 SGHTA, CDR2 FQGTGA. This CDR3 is CASSIEGGQGYEQYF. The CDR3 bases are TGTGCCAGCAGCATCGAAGGAGGACAGGGGTACGAGCAGTACTTC. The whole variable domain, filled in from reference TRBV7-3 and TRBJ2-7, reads GAGVSQTPSNKVTEKGKYVELRCDPISGHTALYWYRQSLGQGPEFLIYFQGTGAADDSGLPNDRFFAVRPEGSVSTLKIQRTERGDSAVYLCASSIEGGQGYEQYFGPGTRLTVT.

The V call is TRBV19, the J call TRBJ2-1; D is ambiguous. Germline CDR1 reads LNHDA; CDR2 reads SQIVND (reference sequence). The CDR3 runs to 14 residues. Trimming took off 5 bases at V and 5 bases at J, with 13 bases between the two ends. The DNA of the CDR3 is TGTGCCAGTAGTTCTACTCGCCATAACAATGAGCAGTTCTTC. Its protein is CASSSTRHNNEQFF.

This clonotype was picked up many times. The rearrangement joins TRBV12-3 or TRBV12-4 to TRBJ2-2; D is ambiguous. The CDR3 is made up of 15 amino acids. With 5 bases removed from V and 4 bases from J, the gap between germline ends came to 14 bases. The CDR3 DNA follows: TGTGCCAGCAGTATCTCGGCCCAGGCCACCGGGGAGCTGTTTTTT. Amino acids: CASSISAQATGELFF.

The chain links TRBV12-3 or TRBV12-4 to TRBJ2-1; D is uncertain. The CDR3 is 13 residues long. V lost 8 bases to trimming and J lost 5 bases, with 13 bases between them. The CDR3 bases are TGTGCCAGCTGTTATAGAACCAACAATGAGCAGTTCTTC. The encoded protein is CASCYRTNNEQFF.

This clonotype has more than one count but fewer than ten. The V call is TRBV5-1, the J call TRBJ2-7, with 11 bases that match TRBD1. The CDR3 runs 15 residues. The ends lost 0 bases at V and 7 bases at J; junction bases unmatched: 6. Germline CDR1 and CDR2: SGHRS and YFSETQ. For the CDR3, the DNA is TGCGCCAGCAGCTTGGATGGACAGGGGGCGCGGGAGCAGTACTTC. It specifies CASSLDGQGAREQYF. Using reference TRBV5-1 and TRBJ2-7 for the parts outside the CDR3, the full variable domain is KAGVTQTPRYLIKTRGQQVTLSCSPISGHRSVSWYQQTPGQGLQFLFEYFSETQRNKGNFPGRFSGRQFSNSRSEMNVSTLELGDSALYLCASSLDGQGAREQYFGPGTRLTVT.

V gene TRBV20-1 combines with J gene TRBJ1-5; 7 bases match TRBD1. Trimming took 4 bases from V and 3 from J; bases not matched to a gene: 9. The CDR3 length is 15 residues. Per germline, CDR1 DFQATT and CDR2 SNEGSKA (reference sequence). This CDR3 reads CSANRGDPSNQPQHF. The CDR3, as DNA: TGCAGTGCTAACAGGGGCGACCCATCCAATCAGCCCCAGCATTTT.

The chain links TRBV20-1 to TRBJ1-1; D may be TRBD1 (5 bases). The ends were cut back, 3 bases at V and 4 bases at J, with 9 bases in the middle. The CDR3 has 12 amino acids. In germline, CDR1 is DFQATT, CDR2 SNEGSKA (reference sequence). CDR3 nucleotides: TGCAGTGCTAGTCGACAGCTCACTGAAGCTTTCTTT. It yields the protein CSASRQLTEAFF.

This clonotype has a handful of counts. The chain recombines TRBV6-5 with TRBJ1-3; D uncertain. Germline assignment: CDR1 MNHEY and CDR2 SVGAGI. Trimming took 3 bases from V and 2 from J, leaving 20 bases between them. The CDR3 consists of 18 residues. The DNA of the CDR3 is TGTGCCAGCAGTTATAGGCCAGCGCCGGGGTTCGCTGGAAACACCATATATTTT. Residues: CASSYRPAPGFAGNTIYF.

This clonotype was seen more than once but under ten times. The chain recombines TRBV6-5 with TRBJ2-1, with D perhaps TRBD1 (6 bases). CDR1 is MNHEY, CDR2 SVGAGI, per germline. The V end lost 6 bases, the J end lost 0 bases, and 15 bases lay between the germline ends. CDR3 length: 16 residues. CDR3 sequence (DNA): TGTGCCAGCAGCCCGACAGGCACCAGCTCCTACAATGAGCAGTTCTTC. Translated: CASSPTGTSSYNEQFF.

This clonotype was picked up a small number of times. Here the CDR3 reads CASSLWGRMRPYEQYF. The CDR3 DNA sequence: TGTGCCAGCAGTTTATGGGGACGGATGAGACCCTACGAGCAGTACTTC. The gene calls are TRBV28 and TRBJ2-7; D possibly matches TRBD1 or TRBD2 (5 bases each). Germline lookup yields CDR1 MDHEN and CDR2 SYDVKM. V was clipped by 0 bases and J by 2 bases, with 14 bases between them. There are 16 residues in the CDR3.

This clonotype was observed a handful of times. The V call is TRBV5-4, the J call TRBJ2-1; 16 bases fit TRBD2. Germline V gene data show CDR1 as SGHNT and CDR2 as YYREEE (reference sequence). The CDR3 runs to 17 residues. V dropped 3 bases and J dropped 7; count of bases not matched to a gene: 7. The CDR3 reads CASSYGTSGGARNEQFF. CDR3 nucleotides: TGTGCCAGCAGCTACGGGACTAGCGGGGGGGCTCGGAATGAGCAGTTCTTC.

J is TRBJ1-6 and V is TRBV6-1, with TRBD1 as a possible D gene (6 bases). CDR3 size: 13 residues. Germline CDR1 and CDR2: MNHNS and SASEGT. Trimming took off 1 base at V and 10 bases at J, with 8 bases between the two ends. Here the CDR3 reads CASSEDGGSPLHF. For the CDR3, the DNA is TGTGCCAGCAGTGAAGATGGGGGCTCACCCCTCCACTTT.

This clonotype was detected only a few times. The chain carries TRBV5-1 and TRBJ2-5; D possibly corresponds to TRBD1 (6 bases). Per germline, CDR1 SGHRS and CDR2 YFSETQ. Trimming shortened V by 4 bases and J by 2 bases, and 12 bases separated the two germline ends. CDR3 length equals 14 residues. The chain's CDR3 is CASSPPGQQETQYF. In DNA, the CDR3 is TGCGCCAGCAGCCCCCCGGGACAACAAGAGACCCAGTACTTC.

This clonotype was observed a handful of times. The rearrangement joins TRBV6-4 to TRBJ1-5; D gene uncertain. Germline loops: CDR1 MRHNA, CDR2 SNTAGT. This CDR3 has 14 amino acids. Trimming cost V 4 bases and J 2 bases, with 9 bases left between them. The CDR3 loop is CASSASPGNQPQHF. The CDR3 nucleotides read TGTGCCAGCAGTGCCTCACCGGGCAATCAGCCCCAGCATTTT.

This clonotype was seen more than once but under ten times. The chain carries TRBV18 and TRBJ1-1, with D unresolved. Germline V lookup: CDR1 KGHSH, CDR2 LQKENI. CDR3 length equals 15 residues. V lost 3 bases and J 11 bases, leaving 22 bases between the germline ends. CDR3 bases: TGTGCCAGCTCACCCTCTGACGCTCGGCCCGCCAACGCTTTCTTT. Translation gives CASSPSDARPANAFF. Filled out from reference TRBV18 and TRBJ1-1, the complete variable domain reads NAGVMQNPRHLVRRRGQEARLRCSPMKGHSHVYWYRQLPEEGLKFMVYLQKENIIDESGMPKERFSAEFPKEGPSILRIQQVVRGDSAAYFCASSPSDARPANAFFGQGTRLTVV.

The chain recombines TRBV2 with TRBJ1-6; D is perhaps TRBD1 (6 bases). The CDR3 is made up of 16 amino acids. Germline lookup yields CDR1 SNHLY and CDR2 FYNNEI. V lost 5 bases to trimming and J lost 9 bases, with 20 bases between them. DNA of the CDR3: TGTGCCAGCAGTCCCGACAGGTCTCGGGGGGTTTCACCCCTCCACTTT. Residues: CASSPDRSRGVSPLHF.

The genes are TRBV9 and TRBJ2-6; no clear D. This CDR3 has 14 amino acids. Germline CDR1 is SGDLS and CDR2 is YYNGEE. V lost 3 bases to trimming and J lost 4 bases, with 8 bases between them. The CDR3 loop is CASSGAGGANVLTF. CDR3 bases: TGTGCCAGCAGCGGGGCAGGAGGGGCCAACGTCCTGACTTTC.

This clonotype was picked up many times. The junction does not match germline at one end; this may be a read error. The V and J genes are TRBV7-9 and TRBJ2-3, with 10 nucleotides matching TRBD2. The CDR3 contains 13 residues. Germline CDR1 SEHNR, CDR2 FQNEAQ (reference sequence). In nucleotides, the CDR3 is TGTGCCAGCAGCCTAGCGGGAGATGATACGCAGTATTTT. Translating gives CASSLAGDDTQYF.

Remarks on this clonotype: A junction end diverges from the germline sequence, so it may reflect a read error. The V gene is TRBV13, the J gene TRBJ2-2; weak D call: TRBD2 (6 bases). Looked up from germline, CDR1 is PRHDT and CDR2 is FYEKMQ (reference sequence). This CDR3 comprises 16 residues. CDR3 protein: CASSAGTQRHTGELYF. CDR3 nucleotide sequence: TGTGCCAGCAGCGCCGGGACTCAACGCCACACCGGGGAGCTGTATTTT.

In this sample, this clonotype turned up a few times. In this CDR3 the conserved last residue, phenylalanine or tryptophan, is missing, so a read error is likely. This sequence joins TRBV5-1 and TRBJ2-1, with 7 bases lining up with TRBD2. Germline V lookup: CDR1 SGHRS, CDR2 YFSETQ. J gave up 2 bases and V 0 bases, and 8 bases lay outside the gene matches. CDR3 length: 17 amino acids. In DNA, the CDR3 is TGCGCCAGCAGCTTGGCCGGTGGTAGCGGGCCCTACAATGAGCAGTTCCTC. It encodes CASSLAGGSGPYNEQFL.

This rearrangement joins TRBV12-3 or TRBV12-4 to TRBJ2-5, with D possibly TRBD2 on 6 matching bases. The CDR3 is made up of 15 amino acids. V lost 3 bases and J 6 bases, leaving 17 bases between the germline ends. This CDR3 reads CASSFGGALGKTQYF. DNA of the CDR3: TGTGCCAGCAGTTTTGGAGGGGCCCTCGGGAAGACCCAGTACTTC.

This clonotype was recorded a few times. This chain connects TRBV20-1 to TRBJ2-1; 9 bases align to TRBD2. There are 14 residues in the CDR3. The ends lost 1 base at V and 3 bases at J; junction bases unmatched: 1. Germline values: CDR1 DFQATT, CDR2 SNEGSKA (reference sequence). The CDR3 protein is CSARASGDYNEQFF. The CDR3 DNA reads TGCAGTGCTAGAGCTAGCGGGGACTACAATGAGCAGTTCTTC.

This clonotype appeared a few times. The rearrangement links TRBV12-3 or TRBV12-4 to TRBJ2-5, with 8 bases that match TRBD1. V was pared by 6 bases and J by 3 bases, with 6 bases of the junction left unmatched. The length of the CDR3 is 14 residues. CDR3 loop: CASRKQGQEETQYF. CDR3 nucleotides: TGTGCCAGCAGAAAGCAGGGACAGGAAGAGACCCAGTACTTC.

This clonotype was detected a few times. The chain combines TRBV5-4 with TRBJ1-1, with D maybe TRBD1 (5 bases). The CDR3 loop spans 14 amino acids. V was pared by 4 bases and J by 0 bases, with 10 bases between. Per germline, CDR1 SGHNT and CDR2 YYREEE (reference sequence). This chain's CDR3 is CASSRDGVNTEAFF. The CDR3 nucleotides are TGTGCCAGCAGCCGGGACGGCGTGAACACTGAAGCTTTCTTT.

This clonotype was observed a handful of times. CDR3 sequence: CASSPTHRVVNTEAFF. The DNA for the CDR3 is TGTGCCAGCTCACCAACCCACAGGGTGGTGAACACTGAAGCTTTCTTT. The J gene is TRBJ1-1, the V gene TRBV18; a possible D gene is TRBD1 (6 bases). CDR3 length equals 16 residues. Germline-derived CDR1 and CDR2 are KGHSH and LQKENI. V was clipped by 2 bases and J by 0 bases, with 13 bases between them.

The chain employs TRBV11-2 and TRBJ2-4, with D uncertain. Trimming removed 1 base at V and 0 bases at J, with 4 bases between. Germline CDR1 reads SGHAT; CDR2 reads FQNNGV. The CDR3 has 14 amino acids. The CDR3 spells CASSLAIAKNIQYF. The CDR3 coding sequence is TGTGCCAGCAGCTTAGCTATAGCCAAAAACATTCAGTACTTC.

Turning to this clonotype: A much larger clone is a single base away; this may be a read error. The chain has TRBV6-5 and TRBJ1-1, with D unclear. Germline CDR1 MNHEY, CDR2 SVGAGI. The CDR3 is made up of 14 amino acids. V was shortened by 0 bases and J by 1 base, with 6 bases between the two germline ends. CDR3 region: CASSYSRRNTEAFF. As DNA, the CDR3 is TGTGCCAGCAGTTACTCTCGGCGGAACACTGAAGCTTTCTTT.

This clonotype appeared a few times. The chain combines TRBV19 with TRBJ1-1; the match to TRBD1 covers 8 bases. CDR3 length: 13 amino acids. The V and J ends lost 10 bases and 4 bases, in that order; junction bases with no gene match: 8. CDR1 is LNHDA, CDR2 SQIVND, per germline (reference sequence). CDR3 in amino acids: CATSGQGGTEAFF. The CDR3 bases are TGTGCCACCAGTGGACAGGGAGGCACTGAAGCTTTCTTT.